The source of this T cell receptor (beta chain) is a study of cytomegalovirus exposure and HLA in healthy donors (dated by TCRdb to 2017 to 2019). Study-level background: An earlier analysis of more than 550 of the donors reported about 280 Gb of sequence data and roughly 120 million unique TCR beta sequences obtained from around 190 million T cells. An early release that covered some 630 HLA-typed donors contained approximately 300 gigabases of sequencing data and 75 million to 100 million unique TCR sequences. Of the roughly 400 genotyped donors, over 65% fell in the genetic ancestry cluster associated with self-reported Caucasian donors. The study aimed to test whether signatures of past pathogen exposure could be identified by cataloging public T cell receptors. The study used immunosequencing to profile the T cell repertoires of under 700 subjects and linked those repertoires to cytomegalovirus serostatus. Besides the first cohort of hundreds of subjects, a separate validation cohort made up of roughly 130 different subjects was used. To predict cytomegalovirus infection status, the study brought together high-throughput TCR immunosequencing, statistical association of individual TCRs with disease status, and machine learning. To study patterns of TCR occurrence, a later analysis re-analyzed previously published TCR beta repertoires from around 670 donors and added high-resolution HLA genotyping. Rather than drawing on any new phenotypic data, the later analysis identified candidate immune exposures from TCR beta sequences and the way those sequences occurred across donors. In an earlier analysis of a few hundred of the donors, high-throughput TCR beta sequencing was used to judge whether each TCR beta V gene segment behaved as functional or pseudogenic. Donor age, sex, ethnicity and CMV serostatus were compiled alongside the repertoire data. Genome-wide SNP genotypes for about 55% of the 666 donors were used in a later genetic analysis, which treated that subset as a discovery cohort. All discovery cohort repertoires had been generated using a single sequencing platform. HLA typing included class I and class II loci at four-digit resolution. Typing coverage differed by locus: A, B, C, DRB1 and DQB1 were typed in roughly 629-630 donors, DQA1 in about 500, DPA1 in over 600, and DPB1 in 472. Because of strong linkage in the cohort, 4 to 6 DR-DQ haplotypes were treated as single units for association and clustering. On average, 235,054 unique TCR beta nucleotide sequences were sequenced per donor among 350 to 400 genotyped donors of the cohort, with roughly 19% of those sequences being non-productive. Findings and caveats that apply to the study as a whole: In this cohort, only TCR beta chains were sequenced, and detectable features were limited by the absence of alpha or paired-chain data. A few of the identified cytomegalovirus-associated TCR beta chains were confirmed in vitro to be specific for cytomegalovirus antigens. CMV serostatus was the only immune exposure information available for the cohort. According to the authors, the approach could potentially be generalized to other disease states and immunological phenotypes. Around 16 rarely observed V segments, including chromosome 9 orphons, were excluded from the earlier analysis of almost 600 of the donors because counts were too low. A group of highly shared sequence variants was considered likely to be a technical artifact of the sequencing pipeline. The study listed 150 to 200 TCR beta chains as associated with cytomegalovirus. When HLA alleles, especially DR and DQ, strongly co-occurred, attributing TCR associations to individual alleles was difficult. Because HLA typing was unavailable for some donors at each locus, only the typed subset was used in association tests. An association between a missense DCLRE1C variant and V-gene and J-gene trimming of TCR beta chains was found in a later genetic analysis and replicated in an independent cohort. In a later analysis, HLA-associated TCR beta chains showed more clonal expansion and lower generation probabilities than non-associated chains that were equally common. While some public TCRs were present in many individuals, most TCR sequences turned up only very rarely across donors. Some IMGT-functional V segments, including TRBV6-2 and TRBV6-3, could not be told apart with the 87-base-pair reads, so those segments were excluded. According to a later analysis, parvovirus B19, influenza, CMV and Epstein-Barr virus appeared linked to several top co-occurrence clusters. Specific HLA alleles were associated with 16,951 TCR beta sequences at a false discovery rate of 0.05 in a later analysis. Compared with the 666-donor mean, donors in an Asian-associated ancestry cluster had fewer N-insertions in productive TCRs, according to a later genetic analysis. Correlated functional status among segregating V segments might reflect linkage disequilibrium, but an unknown experimental factor could not be ruled out. In a later analysis, the rate of TCR association differed among HLA loci, with DRB1 alleles having the most associated TCRs and HLA-C alleles having the fewest. A further reported finding was that TCR beta sequences accurately predicted the HLA-A and HLA-B alleles for most subjects in the first cohort. According to a later analysis, most CMV-associated TCR beta chains appeared to be HLA-restricted, and the HLA associations seemed to be driven largely by CMV exposure. Broadly in line with IMGT annotations, most TCR beta V segments showed up in productive rearrangements about 87% or about 30% of the time in an earlier analysis of 587 of the donors. The presence/absence analyses assumed that sequencing depth was roughly uniform across donors, and that assumption may not be true. The classifier was reported to diagnose cytomegalovirus status with high specificity and sensitivity in both the original and validation cohorts.

Receptor libraries were prepared by the immunoSEQ multiplex PCR assay. For the multiplex PCR, a mixture combining 60 forward primers for TCR Vbeta segments and 13 reverse primers for TCR Jbeta segments was used. Amplification of the CDR3 region of rearranged TCR beta genes was performed with a multiplex PCR assay on genomic DNA. The amplified TCR beta libraries were sequenced on the Illumina HiSeq System as 87-base-pair reads. As for the original processing: A later analysis counted some 80 million unique TCR beta chains across the 666 repertoires, and roughly 9.9 million of these chains were shared by at least two donors. To remove PCR and sequencing errors, raw reads were error-corrected and collapsed into unique sequences using a nearest-neighbor algorithm that merged closely related sequences. Alignment of CDR3 sequences to IMGT reference sequences was used to assign V, D and J gene segments. Each retained sequence needed at least a six-nucleotide match to both a V gene segment and a J gene segment. Rearrangements were called productive when the CDR3 lacked stop codons and stayed in frame with V and J; all others were non-productive. Following IMGT convention, CDR3 was defined as the stretch from the second conserved V-encoded cysteine up to the conserved J-encoded phenylalanine. The earlier analysis of 587 of the donors excluded any sequence lacking an unambiguous match to a single V gene segment. In an earlier analysis of several hundred of the donors, V segments were called functional above 56.7% productive rearrangements and were called segregating when the between-donor standard deviation exceeded 5%. A statistical classification framework was built for diagnosing cytomegalovirus status from the catalog of TCR beta chain sequences. V and J gene assignment, in a later analysis, came from comparing TCR nucleotide sequences with IMGT/GENE-DB human TR gene sequences. Using the TCRdist pipeline, a later analysis assigned CDR3 sequences along with most-parsimonious VDJ recombination scenarios. In a later analysis, every TCR beta chain was defined by the combination of its CDR3 amino acid sequence and its V-gene family, and reads without a unique V-gene family were dropped. As a way to deal with suspected cross-contamination and a sequencing artifact, a later analysis dropped over 550 nucleotide sequences that were highly shared and had low generation probability. In a later analysis, a clonal expansion index was calculated for each public chain from normalized within-repertoire ranks of inferred template counts. In a later analysis, generation probabilities were computed using a VDJ recombination model fitted to out-of-frame rearrangements, and the results were checked against IGoR. In a later analysis, hypergeometric tests were used to score TCR-TCR, TCR-HLA and TCR-CMV co-occurrence, with a repertoire-size bias correction applied to TCR pairs. To estimate false discovery rates, a later analysis permuted the HLA or CMV assignments 20 times. A later analysis grouped co-occurring TCRs with DBSCAN, adding TCRdist sequence similarity when clustering within HLA-allele-positive subsets. Repertoires with fewer than 30,000 or more than 120,000 public chains were left out of co-occurrence clustering, as were four to six repertoires with anomalous nucleotide sharing. The table was pulled from immuneACCESS by TCRdb, which kept in-frame rearrangements only. Such tables lose some clones; where checked, under half of the loss comes from unresolved V genes, and the rest has no known cause. For V, J and clone size, that table is used; D and trimming come from the DNA. The sample data list 85,000 to 90,000 clones, and about 90% of these were observed just once. The biggest ten clones account for roughly 2.3% of the sample.

The cohort comprised approximately 700 healthy bone marrow donors. Cohort members were all nominally healthy when sampled, although unrecorded immune exposures were likely present. The donor was CMV seronegative and was included in the group of hundreds of seronegative cohort members. Each donor provided a peripheral blood sample, and peripheral blood mononuclear cells were used for TCR beta sequencing. The Qiagen DNeasy Blood Extraction Kit was used to extract genomic DNA from the blood cell samples. Points on this clone: There is no known antigen for this receptor. No much larger clone is present one base from it, and per-base qualities are unavailable.

Counted from cysteine to phenylalanine, this CDR3 has 15 amino acids. Kept here is only the CDR3 DNA, which spans 45 bases and is read in frame from base 1. The germline V gene encodes CDR1 MNHEY and CDR2 SVGAGI. V loses 4 bases at its end and J loses 7 bases; junction bases beyond the gene matches: 9. Material: PBMCs. The V and J genes are TRBV6-5 and TRBJ2-1; TRBD2 fits 8 bases in the junction. The source is a man between 18 and 29 years old in good health and CMV-seronegative. The bases are TGTGCCAGCAGTTTTACAGCGGGAGTGGGGAATGAGCAGTTCTTC. Its amino acids are CASSFTAGVGNEQFF.